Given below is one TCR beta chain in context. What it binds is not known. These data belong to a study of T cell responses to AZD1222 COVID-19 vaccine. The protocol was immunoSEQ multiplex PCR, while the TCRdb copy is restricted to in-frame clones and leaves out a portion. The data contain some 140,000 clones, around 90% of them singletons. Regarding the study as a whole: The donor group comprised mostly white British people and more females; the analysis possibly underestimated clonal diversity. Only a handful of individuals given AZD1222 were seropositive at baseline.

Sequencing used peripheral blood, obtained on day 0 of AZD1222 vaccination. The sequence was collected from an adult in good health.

In DNA, the CDR3 is TGTGCCAGCCACGTCCCGCCTAACAGGGGGGGCTATGGCTACACCTTC. This codes for CASHVPPNRGGYGYTF. The genes are TRBV19 and TRBJ1-2, with 8 bases matching TRBD1. CDR1 and CDR2 from the germline V gene are LNHDA and SQIVND (reference sequence). CDR3 length equals 16 residues. V trimming: 9 bases; J trimming: 4 bases; junction bases outside the gene matches: 16.